Each of the 24 T cell receptor beta chains below was sequenced from the same sample in a study of blood T cell repertoires in COVID-19. The repertoire was sequenced with immunoSEQ multiplex PCR; TCRdb's copy has only in-frame clones and lacks some. Of approximately 270,000 clones listed, around 89% are singletons. Sequencing used peripheral blood. These receptors were obtained from a man aged 25-45 years with acute or convalescent COVID-19.

The chain carries TRBV2 and TRBJ2-1; 8 bases are a match to TRBD1. The CDR3 contains 17 residues. Trimming cost V 7 bases and J 8 bases; bases outside gene matches: 19. The germline V gene has CDR1 SNHLY and CDR2 FYNNEI. In DNA, the CDR3 is TGTGCCAGCACCCAAAGGACCGGGACAGGAGGCTTGCATGAGCAGTTCTTC. Translating it yields CASTQRTGTGGLHEQFF.

The chain is built from TRBV7-9 and TRBJ2-5; D is perhaps TRBD1 (5 bases). Trimming left V 5 bases short and J 9 bases short, with 19 bases between. CDR1 is SEHNR and CDR2 is FQNEAQ in the germline V gene (reference sequence). The CDR3 has 14 amino acids. This CDR3 is CASSGDPSKGAQYF. The CDR3 DNA reads TGTGCCAGCAGCGGTGACCCAAGCAAAGGGGCCCAGTACTTC. The variable domain in full, with the rest retrieved from reference TRBV7-9 and TRBJ2-5, is DTGVSQNPRHKITKRGQNVTFRCDPISEHNRLYWYRQTLGQGPEFLTYFQNEAQLEKSRLLSDRFSAERPKGSFSTLEIQRTEQGDSAMYLCASSGDPSKGAQYFGPGTRLLVL.

This sequence joins TRBV5-1 and TRBJ2-1, with D perhaps matching TRBD2 (5 bases). CDR3 length: 15 amino acids. Germline CDR1 and CDR2: SGHRS and YFSETQ. V was shortened by 4 bases and J by 5 bases, with 16 bases between the two germline ends. In DNA form, the CDR3 reads TGCGCCAGCAGCGGAAGCGGACGAACCGACAATGAGCAGTTCTTC. It translates to CASSGSGRTDNEQFF.

The chain recombines TRBV5-5 with TRBJ1-3; 8 nucleotides match TRBD1. J lost 0 bases, V lost 4 bases, and 6 bases had no gene match. Germline CDR1 and CDR2: SGHKS and YYEKEE (reference sequence). This CDR3 is 16 amino acids long. CDR3 bases: TGTGCCAGCAGCACCCACGGACAGGGCTCTGGAAACACCATATATTTT. It is translated as CASSTHGQGSGNTIYF.

The rearrangement joins TRBV11-2 to TRBJ2-1; D is possibly TRBD2 (6 bases). V was clipped by 2 bases and J by 5 bases, with 19 bases between them. Germline values: CDR1 SGHAT, CDR2 FQNNGV. The CDR3 spans 17 residues. CDR3 nucleotides: TGTGCCAGCAGCTTATCCCCGAGCCCGATAGCGGACAATGAGCAGTTCTTC. Translating it yields CASSLSPSPIADNEQFF.

The gene calls are TRBV24-1 and TRBJ2-5; TRBD2 matches 7 bases. The CDR3 sequence is 15 residues long. CDR1 is KGHDR, CDR2 SFDVKD, per germline. The junction had 12 bases not matched to a gene; V was cut back by 7 bases and J by 5 bases. The CDR3 DNA reads TGTGCCACCAGCCGTAAACATAGCGGGTCGGAGACCCAGTACTTC. It is translated as CATSRKHSGSETQYF.

The CDR3 DNA sequence: TGTGCCAGCTCACCTAATCCCGGAGGGACTGAAGCTTTCTTT. Translated, it gives CASSPNPGGTEAFF. V is TRBV18 and J is TRBJ1-1; D unresolved. CDR3 size: 14 residues. Trimming removed 3 bases at V and 5 bases at J, with 13 bases between. Per germline, CDR1 KGHSH and CDR2 LQKENI. Supplemented by reference TRBV18 and TRBJ1-1, the full variable domain reads NAGVMQNPRHLVRRRGQEARLRCSPMKGHSHVYWYRQLPEEGLKFMVYLQKENIIDESGMPKERFSAEFPKEGPSILRIQQVVRGDSAAYFCASSPNPGGTEAFFGQGTRLTVV.

The chain has TRBV3-1 (or the pseudogene TRBV3-2) and TRBJ2-5; perhaps TRBD1 as D (5 bases). This CDR3 comprises 15 residues. The V end lost 4 bases, the J end lost 1 base, and 13 bases lay between the germline ends. Germline lookup yields CDR1 LGHDT and CDR2 YNNKEL (reference sequence). Here the CDR3 reads CASSLGAILQETQYF. The CDR3 DNA reads as TGTGCCAGCAGCCTAGGGGCCATTCTCCAAGAGACCCAGTACTTC.

V is TRBV4-1 and J is TRBJ2-1; D perhaps matches TRBD2 (5 bases). The CDR3 has 12 residues. Trimming left V 0 bases short and J 12 bases short, with 9 bases between. Germline CDR1 MGHRA, CDR2 YSYEKL. CDR3 amino acids: CASSQDVAGQFF. The CDR3 DNA sequence: TGCGCCAGCAGCCAAGATGTGGCGGGGCAGTTCTTC.

This chain uses TRBV19 with TRBJ2-5; D is possibly TRBD2 (5 bases). Germline V gene data show CDR1 as LNHDA and CDR2 as SQIVND (reference sequence). The CDR3 is made up of 13 amino acids. Trimming removed 7 bases from V and 7 bases from J, with 16 bases in between. The CDR3 region is CASTNSGSRTQYF. CDR3 DNA sequence: TGTGCCAGTACCAACTCGGGAAGCCGGACCCAGTACTTC.

This clone has a handful of counts. The chain is built from TRBV6-1 and TRBJ1-1; 7 bases fit TRBD1. The CDR3 covers 16 residues. Germline CDR1 is MNHNS and CDR2 is SASEGT. Trimming took 2 bases from V and 0 from J; bases not matched to a gene: 6. The CDR3 reads CASSESGTAMNTEAFF. The CDR3 bases are TGTGCCAGCAGTGAATCCGGGACAGCCATGAACACTGAAGCTTTCTTT.

This chain links TRBV19 with TRBJ2-3, with D perhaps matching TRBD1 (5 bases). Germline V gene sequence: CDR1 LNHDA, CDR2 SQIVND (reference sequence). Between the trimmed V and J ends, which lost 3 bases and 2 bases, there was a span of 12 bases. There are 15 residues in the CDR3. The CDR3 region is CASSIGHGSTDTQYF. The CDR3 DNA sequence: TGTGCCAGTAGTATTGGACATGGGTCCACAGATACGCAGTATTTT.

V gene TRBV5-1 combines with J gene TRBJ2-2; D gene unclear. Germline V gene lookup returns CDR1 SGHRS and CDR2 YFSETQ. V lost 4 bases, J lost 1 base, and 11 bases lay in between. The CDR3 consists of 15 residues. The CDR3 here is CASSSKLVNTGELFF. Here the CDR3 DNA reads TGCGCCAGCAGCAGCAAACTCGTGAACACCGGGGAGCTGTTTTTT.

This chain links TRBV24-1 with TRBJ1-5; TRBD1 matches 9 bases. Germline V gene sequence: CDR1 KGHDR, CDR2 SFDVKD. J was trimmed by 6 bases and V by 3 bases; bases with no gene match: 5. This CDR3 comprises 15 residues. The CDR3 sequence: CATSDPGQGFQPQHF. CDR3 DNA: TGTGCCACCAGTGATCCGGGACAGGGCTTTCAGCCCCAGCATTTT.

The rearrangement links TRBV11-2 to TRBJ2-3; 7 positions agree with TRBD1. The germline CDR1 and CDR2 sequences are SGHAT and FQNNGV. The trim removed 1 base at V and 8 bases at J, leaving 12 bases unmatched. The CDR3 runs to 16 residues. CDR3 residues: CASSLVEGASVGTQYF. The CDR3 nucleotides are TGTGCCAGCAGCTTAGTTGAGGGGGCCTCAGTGGGTACGCAGTATTTT. The full variable domain, its missing parts supplied by reference TRBV11-2 and TRBJ2-3, is EAGVAQSPRYKIIEKRQSVAFWCNPISGHATLYWYQQILGQGPKLLIQFQNNGVVDDSQLPKDRFSAERLKGVDSTLKIQPAKLEDSAVYLCASSLVEGASVGTQYFGPGTRLTVL.

The chain links TRBV12-5 to TRBJ1-5; D is ambiguous. The CDR3 runs 12 residues. In germline, CDR1 is LGHNT, CDR2 FRNRAP. V lost 4 bases and J lost 9, with 10 bases in between. The CDR3 coding sequence is TGTGCTAGTGGTTCCTATAATTGGCCCCAGCATTTT. It yields the protein CASGSYNWPQHF.

This chain links TRBV5-1 with TRBJ1-1; D not resolved. Germline-derived CDR1 and CDR2 are SGHRS and YFSETQ. The germline V and J ends were trimmed by 2 bases and 5 bases, with 16 bases remaining between them. This CDR3 comprises 15 residues. The CDR3 sequence: CASSFRQLGTTEAFF. DNA for the CDR3: TGCGCCAGCAGCTTCCGACAACTTGGTACAACTGAAGCTTTCTTT. Looking up the rest from reference TRBV5-1 and TRBJ1-1 gives the full variable domain: KAGVTQTPRYLIKTRGQQVTLSCSPISGHRSVSWYQQTPGQGLQFLFEYFSETQRNKGNFPGRFSGRQFSNSRSEMNVSTLELGDSALYLCASSFRQLGTTEAFFGQGTRLTVV.

In regard to this clone: The sample contains more than one DNA sequence encoding this CDR3. The chain carries TRBV18 and TRBJ1-1; D is unresolved. V was trimmed by 2 bases and J by 2 bases, leaving 6 bases between them. The CDR3 contains 13 residues. Germline V gene data show CDR1 as KGHSH and CDR2 as LQKENI. The CDR3: CASSPSGNTEAFF. In DNA form, the CDR3 reads TGTGCCAGCTCACCATCTGGCAACACTGAAGCTTTCTTT.

J is TRBJ1-1 and V is TRBV28; D might be TRBD1 (5 bases). Germline assignment: CDR1 MDHEN and CDR2 SYDVKM. The CDR3 is 14 amino acids. The V end was cut by 3 bases, the J end by 5 bases, with 13 bases between. CDR3 in DNA: TGTGCCAGCAGTTTTGGAGGGACTGGAACTGAAGCTTTCTTT. It yields the protein CASSFGGTGTEAFF.

CDR3 residues: CASGLVDRLHEQYF. Here the CDR3 DNA reads TGTGCTAGTGGTTTGGTCGACAGGCTACACGAGCAGTACTTC. The chain employs TRBV12-5 and TRBJ2-7; tentative D call: TRBD1 (6 bases). The CDR3 is made up of 14 amino acids. V was pared by 0 bases and J by 5 bases, with 11 bases between. Germline assignment: CDR1 LGHNT and CDR2 FRNRAP.

V is TRBV18 and J is TRBJ2-5; TRBD2 matches 11 bases. Trimming at V came to 2 bases and at J to 2 bases, leaving 4 bases not matched to a gene. The CDR3 sequence is 16 residues long. Germline values: CDR1 KGHSH, CDR2 LQKENI. The CDR3 DNA follows: TGTGCCAGCTCACCAGTAGCGGGGGGGGATCAAGAGACCCAGTACTTC. Its protein product is CASSPVAGGDQETQYF.

As for this clone: At one of its ends the junction is not consistent with the germline gene, which may arise from a read error. The chain joins TRBV5-1 to TRBJ2-3; 7 nucleotides align to TRBD1. The CDR3 totals 14 residues. CDR1 is SGHRS and CDR2 is YFSETQ in the germline V gene. As DNA, the CDR3 is TGCGCCACCAGCCGGGACAGTTACACAGATACGCAGTATTTT. Protein product: CATSRDSYTDTQYF.

As regards this clone: Other DNA sequences from this sample encode an identical CDR3 as well. As DNA, the CDR3 is TGTGCCAGCTCTCCTCAGGGTACTAATGAAAAACTGTTTTTT. Protein product: CASSPQGTNEKLFF. V usage is TRBV18 and J usage is TRBJ1-4; a possible D gene is TRBD1 (5 bases). This CDR3 is built from 14 residues. Germline lookup yields CDR1 KGHSH and CDR2 LQKENI. V shed 6 bases and J shed 2 bases, with 10 bases lying between them.

The V call is TRBV7-8, the J call TRBJ2-7; perhaps TRBD1 as D (6 bases). V lost 5 bases, J lost 0 bases, and 14 bases lay in between. Germline assignment: CDR1 SGHVS and CDR2 FQNEAQ. There are 15 residues in the CDR3. The CDR3 sequence: CASSLSGQSSYEQYF. The CDR3 DNA reads TGTGCCAGCAGCCTGAGCGGACAGAGCTCCTACGAGCAGTACTTC.